This T cell receptor (beta chain) was identified during a study of type 1 and type 2 diabetes patients. PCR was run on genomic DNA. Amplification of the beta chain CDR3 used 30 forward and 13 reverse multiplex primers. TCRdb ran MiXCR on the multiplex PCR reads and lists one entry per CDR3 protein. The sample has a few hundred thousand distinct CDR3 sequences, 40% to 50% seen once. This clonotype was seen more than once but under ten times. Each participant gave around 10 milliliters of peripheral blood. Germline V gives CDR1 MNHEY, CDR2 SMNVEV (reference sequence). CDR3 length: 18 residues. The V segment lost 4 bases and the J segment 3 bases; nucleotides outside the gene matches: 13.

Sequenced input: peripheral blood mononuclear cells (PBMCs). The chain has TRBV27 and TRBJ2-2; 8 positions match TRBD1. This clonotype was sampled from a man between 18 and 35 years old with type 2 diabetes. The CDR3 is CASSSRPSGQVYTGELFF. The DNA for the CDR3 is TGTGCCAGCAGTTCCCGGCCCTCGGGACAGGTATACACCGGGGAGCTGTTTTTT.